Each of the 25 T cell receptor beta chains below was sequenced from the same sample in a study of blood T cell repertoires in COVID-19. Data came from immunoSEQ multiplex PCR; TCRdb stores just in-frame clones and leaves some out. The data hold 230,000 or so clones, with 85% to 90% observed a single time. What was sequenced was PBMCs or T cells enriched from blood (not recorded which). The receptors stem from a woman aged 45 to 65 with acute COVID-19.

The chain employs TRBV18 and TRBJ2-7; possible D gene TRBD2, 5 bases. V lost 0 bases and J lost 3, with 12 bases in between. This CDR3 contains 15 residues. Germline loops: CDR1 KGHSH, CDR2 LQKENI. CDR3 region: CASSPPGSGYYEQYF. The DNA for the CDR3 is TGTGCCAGCTCACCACCAGGCTCGGGATACTACGAGCAGTACTTC.

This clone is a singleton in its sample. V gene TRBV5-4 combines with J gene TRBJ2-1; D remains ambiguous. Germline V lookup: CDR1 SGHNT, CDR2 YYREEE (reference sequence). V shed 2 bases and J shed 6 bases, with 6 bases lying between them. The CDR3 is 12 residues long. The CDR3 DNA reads TGTGCCAGCAGCTTTCTCAGCAATGAGCAGTTCTTC. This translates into CASSFLSNEQFF.

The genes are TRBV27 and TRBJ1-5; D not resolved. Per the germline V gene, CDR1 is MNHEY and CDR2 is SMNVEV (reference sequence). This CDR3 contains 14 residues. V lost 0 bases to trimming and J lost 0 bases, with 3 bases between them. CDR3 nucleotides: TGTGCCAGCAGTTTATCTTATAGCAATCAGCCCCAGCATTTT. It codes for CASSLSYSNQPQHF.

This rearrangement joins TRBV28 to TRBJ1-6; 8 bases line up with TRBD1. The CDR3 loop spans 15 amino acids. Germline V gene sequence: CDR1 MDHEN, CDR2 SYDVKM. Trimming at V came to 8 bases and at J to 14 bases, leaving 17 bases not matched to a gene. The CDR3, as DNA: TGTGCCAGCGGTGGACAGGGAGGGCTTAATAGGGCCCTCCACTTT. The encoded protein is CASGGQGGLNRALHF.

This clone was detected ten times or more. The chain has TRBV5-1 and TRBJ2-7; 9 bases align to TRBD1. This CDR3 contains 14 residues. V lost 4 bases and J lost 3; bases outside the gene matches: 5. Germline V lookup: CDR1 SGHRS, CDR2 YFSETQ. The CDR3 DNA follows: TGCGCCAGCAGCCAACAGGGGGCCGACTACGAGCAGTACTTC. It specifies CASSQQGADYEQYF.

The CDR3 nucleotides are TGTGCCAGCAGCCAAGAAAGGTGGAGGATCAGCTCCTACGAGCAGTACTTC. Translating gives CASSQERWRISSYEQYF. The J gene is TRBJ2-7, the V gene TRBV14; D is perhaps TRBD2 (5 bases). Trimming took 0 bases from V and 0 from J, leaving 15 bases between them. Germline V gene data show CDR1 as SGHDN and CDR2 as FVKESK. There are 17 residues in the CDR3.

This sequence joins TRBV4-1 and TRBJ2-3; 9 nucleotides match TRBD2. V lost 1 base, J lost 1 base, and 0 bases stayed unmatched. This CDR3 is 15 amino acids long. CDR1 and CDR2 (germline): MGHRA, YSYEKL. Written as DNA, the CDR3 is TGCGCCAGCAGCCAAGGCGGGAGGGGCACAGATACGCAGTATTTT. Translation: CASSQGGRGTDTQYF.

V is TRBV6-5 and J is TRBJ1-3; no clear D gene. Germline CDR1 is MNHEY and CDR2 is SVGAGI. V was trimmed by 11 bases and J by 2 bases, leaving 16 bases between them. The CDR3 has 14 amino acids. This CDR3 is CACTPVTTGNTIYF. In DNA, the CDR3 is TGTGCCTGCACCCCGGTTACTACTGGAAACACCATATATTTT.

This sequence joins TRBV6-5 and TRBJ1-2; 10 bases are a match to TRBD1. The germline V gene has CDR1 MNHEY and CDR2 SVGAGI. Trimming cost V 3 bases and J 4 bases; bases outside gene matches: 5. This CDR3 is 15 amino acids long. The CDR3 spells CASSYSTGGIYGYTF. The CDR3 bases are TGTGCCAGCAGTTATTCGACAGGGGGCATCTATGGCTACACCTTC.

CDR3 amino acids: CASSLQGDMGFF. The CDR3 nucleotides read TGTGCCAGCAGCTTGCAGGGGGACATGGGGTTTTTT. The V call is TRBV5-6, the J call TRBJ1-4; TRBD1 aligns across 7 bases. The germline V gene encodes CDR1 SGHDT and CDR2 YYEEEE. The CDR3 runs to 12 residues. V lost 1 base to trimming and J lost 16 bases; unmatched junction nucleotides: 7. Full variable domain (outside the CDR3, taken from reference TRBV5-6 and TRBJ1-4): DAGVTQSPTHLIKTRGQQVTLRCSPKSGHDTVSWYQQALGQGPQFIFQYYEEEERQRGNFPDRFSGHQFPNYSSELNVNALLLGDSALYLCASSLQGDMGFFGSGTQLSVL.

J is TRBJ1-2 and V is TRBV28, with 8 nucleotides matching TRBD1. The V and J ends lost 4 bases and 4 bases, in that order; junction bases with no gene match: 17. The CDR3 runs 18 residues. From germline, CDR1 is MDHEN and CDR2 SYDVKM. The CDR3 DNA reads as TGTGCCAGCAGTTCCCAAGGACAGGGTCATCCTATCCCCTATGGCTACACCTTC. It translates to CASSSQGQGHPIPYGYTF.

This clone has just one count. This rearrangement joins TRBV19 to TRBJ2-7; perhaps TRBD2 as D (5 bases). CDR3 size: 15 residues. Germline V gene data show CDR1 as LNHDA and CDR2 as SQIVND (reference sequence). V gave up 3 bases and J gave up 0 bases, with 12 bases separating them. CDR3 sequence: CASSISYGLSYEQYF. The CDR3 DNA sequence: TGTGCCAGTAGTATTTCGTACGGACTCTCCTACGAGCAGTACTTC.

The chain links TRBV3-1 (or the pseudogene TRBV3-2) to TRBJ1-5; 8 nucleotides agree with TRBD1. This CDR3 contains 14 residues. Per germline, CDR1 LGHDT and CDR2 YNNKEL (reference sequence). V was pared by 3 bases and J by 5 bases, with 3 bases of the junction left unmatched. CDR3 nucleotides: TGTGCCAGCAGCCAGACAGGGGATTATCAGCCCCAGCATTTT. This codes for CASSQTGDYQPQHF.

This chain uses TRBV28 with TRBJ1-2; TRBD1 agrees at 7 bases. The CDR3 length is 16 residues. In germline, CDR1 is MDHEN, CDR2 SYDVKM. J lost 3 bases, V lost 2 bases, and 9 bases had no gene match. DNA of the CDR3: TGTGCCAGCAGTTTACCCGGGAGGGGGCGCGACTATGGCTACACCTTC. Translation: CASSLPGRGRDYGYTF.

The CDR3, as DNA: TGTGCCAGCAGTTACTCCGCCCCGGGGACAACTAATGAGCAGTTCTTC. Its translation: CASSYSAPGTTNEQFF. V usage is TRBV6-5 and J usage is TRBJ2-1; a weak D match, TRBD1 (6 bases). The length of the CDR3 is 16 residues. Trimming removed 0 bases from V and 7 bases from J, with 16 bases in between. Germline V gene data show CDR1 as MNHEY and CDR2 as SVGAGI.

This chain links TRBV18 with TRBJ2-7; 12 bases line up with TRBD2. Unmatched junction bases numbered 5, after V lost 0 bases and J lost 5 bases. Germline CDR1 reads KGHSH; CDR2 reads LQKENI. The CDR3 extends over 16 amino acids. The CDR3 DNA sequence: TGTGCCAGCTCACCACCGACTAGCGGGAGAATCAACGAGCAGTACTTC. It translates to CASSPPTSGRINEQYF.

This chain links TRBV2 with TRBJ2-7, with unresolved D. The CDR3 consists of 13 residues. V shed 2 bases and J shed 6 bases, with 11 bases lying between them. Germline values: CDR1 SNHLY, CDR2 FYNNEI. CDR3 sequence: CASSERLFGEQYF. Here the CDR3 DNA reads TGTGCCAGCAGTGAACGGTTGTTTGGCGAGCAGTACTTC. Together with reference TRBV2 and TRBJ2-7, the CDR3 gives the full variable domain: EPEVTQTPSHQVTQMGQEVILRCVPISNHLYFYWYRQILGQKVEFLVSFYNNEISEKSEIFDDQFSVERPDGSNFTLKIRSTKLEDSAMYFCASSERLFGEQYFGPGTRLTVT.

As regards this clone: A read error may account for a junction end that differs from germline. In DNA form, the CDR3 reads TGTGCCAGCAGTCCCCGGGACTACTCTAGTCCGGTCTTC. Translated, it gives CASSPRDYSSPVF. The chain combines TRBV7-2 with TRBJ2-1, with 7 bases aligning to TRBD2. The CDR3 spans 13 residues. Looked up from germline, CDR1 is SGHTA and CDR2 is FQGNSA.

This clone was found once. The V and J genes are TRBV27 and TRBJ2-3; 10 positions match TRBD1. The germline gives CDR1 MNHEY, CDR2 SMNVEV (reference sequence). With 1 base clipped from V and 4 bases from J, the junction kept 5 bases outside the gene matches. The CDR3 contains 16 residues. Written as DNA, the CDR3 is TGTGCCAGCAGTTTATTGGGACAGGGGTTTTCAGATACGCAGTATTTT. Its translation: CASSLLGQGFSDTQYF.

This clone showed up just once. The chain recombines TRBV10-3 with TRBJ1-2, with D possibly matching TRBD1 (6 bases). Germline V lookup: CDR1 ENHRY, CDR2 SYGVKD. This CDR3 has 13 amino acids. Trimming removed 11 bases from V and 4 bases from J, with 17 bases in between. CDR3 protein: CASRGREIYGYTF. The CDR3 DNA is TGTGCCTCCAGGGGACGGGAAATCTATGGCTACACCTTC.

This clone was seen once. The CDR3 coding sequence is TGTGCCAGCAGTCCGGACAGGGCCTCTGGAAACACCATATATTTT. Protein sequence: CASSPDRASGNTIYF. This chain uses TRBV6-5 with TRBJ1-3, with 8 bases lining up with TRBD1. Germline CDR1 and CDR2: MNHEY and SVGAGI. CDR3 length equals 15 residues. After removal of 5 bases from V and 0 bases from J, the junction contained 3 bases not matched to a gene.

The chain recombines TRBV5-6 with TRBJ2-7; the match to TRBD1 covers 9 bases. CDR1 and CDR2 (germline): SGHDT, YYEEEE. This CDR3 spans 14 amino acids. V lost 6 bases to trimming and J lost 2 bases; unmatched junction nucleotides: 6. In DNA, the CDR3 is TGTGCCAGCATGGGACAGGGACGTACCTACGAGCAGTACTTC. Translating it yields CASMGQGRTYEQYF.

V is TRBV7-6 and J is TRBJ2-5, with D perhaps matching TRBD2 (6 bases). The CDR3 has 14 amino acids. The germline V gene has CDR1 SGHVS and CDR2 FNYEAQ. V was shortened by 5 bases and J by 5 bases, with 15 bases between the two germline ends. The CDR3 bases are TGTGCCAGCAGCCCTCTCTTGCGGGACGAGACCCAGTACTTC. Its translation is CASSPLLRDETQYF. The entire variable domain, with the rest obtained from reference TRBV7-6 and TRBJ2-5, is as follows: GAGVSQSPRYKVTKRGQDVALRCDPISGHVSLYWYRQALGQGPEFLTYFNYEAQQDKSGLPNDRFSAERPEGSISTLTIQRTEQRDSAMYRCASSPLLRDETQYFGPGTRLLVL.

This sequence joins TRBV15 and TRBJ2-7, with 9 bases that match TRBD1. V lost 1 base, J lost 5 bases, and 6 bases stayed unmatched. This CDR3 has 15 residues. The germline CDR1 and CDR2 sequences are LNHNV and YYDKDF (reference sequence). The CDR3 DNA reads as TGTGCCACCAGCAGAGGGGACAGGGAAAGCAACGAGCAGTACTTC. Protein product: CATSRGDRESNEQYF.

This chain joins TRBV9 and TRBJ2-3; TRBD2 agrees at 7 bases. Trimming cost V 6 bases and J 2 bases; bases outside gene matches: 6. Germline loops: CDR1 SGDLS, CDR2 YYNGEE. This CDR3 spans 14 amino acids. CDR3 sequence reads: CASTPAGNTDTQYF. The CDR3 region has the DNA TGTGCCAGCACCCCAGCGGGAAACACAGATACGCAGTATTTT.